A selection of T cell receptor beta chains follows, all from one sample in a study of T cells in Graves' hyperthyroidism and ophthalmopathy. Via MiXCR, TCRdb re-called the multiplex PCR reads, giving one row per CDR3 protein. This sample carries some 690,000 distinct CDR3 sequences, roughly 17% of them seen once, and the ten largest clones take around 15%. Sequencing input: blood. These receptors were obtained from a man in his fifties or sixties with Graves' hyperthyroidism. Both conserved end residues are part of each CDR3. A D gene is named only where the DNA matches it firmly. The size entry is marked missing in some rows and otherwise reads once, few, many or a size class.

>TRBJ2-1|.|TRBV7-8|many
TGTGCCAGCAGCCCCCCGGGGATTCCCTACAATGAGCAGTTCTTC
CASSPPGIPYNEQFF
>TRBJ2-6|.|TRBV28|many
TGTGCCAGCAGTCCACAGGGGGCCAACGTCCTGACTTTC
CASSPQGANVLTF
>TRBJ2-3|TRBD2|TRBV4-3|.
TGCGCCAGCAGCCAAGATTTGGCTAGCGGTTGGGATACGCAGTATTTT
CASSQDLASGWDTQYF
>TRBJ2-1|.|TRBV7-3|many
TGTGCCAGCAGCTTATCCTCAGAGTTGGATGAGCAGTTCTTC
CASSLSSELDEQFF
>TRBJ1-2|TRBD1|TRBV15|many
TGTGCCACCAGCAGAGATCGCGGGACAGCGGGCTATGGCTACACCTTC
CATSRDRGTAGYGYTF
>TRBJ2-4|TRBD1|TRBV19|few
TGTGCCAGTAGTATCGTCGGACAGGGCGCCATTCAGTACTTC
CASSIVGQGAIQYF
>TRBJ1-6|.|TRBV27|.
TGTGCCAGCACTCTCGAGGGCCGGAGCTCCTATAATTCACCCCTCCACTTT
CASTLEGRSSYNSPLHF
>TRBJ2-3|TRBD2|TRBV7-2|many
TGTGCCAGCAGCCCAGGACTAGGAGGCACAGATACGCAGTATTTT
CASSPGLGGTDTQYF
>TRBJ1-5|.|TRBV28|many
TGTGCCAGCAGTTTGGGGACACCGGTTCAGCCCCAGCATTTT
CASSLGTPVQPQHF
>TRBJ2-2|.|TRBV29-1|many
TGCAGCGTTGAAGCTGGTCGTCGGGTCGGGGAGCTGTTTTTT
CSVEAGRRVGELFF
>TRBJ1-1|TRBD1|TRBV7-2|few
TGTGCCAGCAGCGACAGGGACAGGGTGACGTTAAACACTGAAGCTTTCTTT
CASSDRDRVTLNTEAFF
>TRBJ2-1|TRBD2|TRBV12-3/TRBV12-4|many
TGTGCCAGCAGACAGACGGGAGGGGCCTACAATGAGCAGTTCTTC
CASRQTGGAYNEQFF
>TRBJ2-7|TRBD2|TRBV5-1|.
TGCGCCAGCAGATTCGGACTAGCGGGAGACCCGGGCTCCTACGAGCAGTACTTC
CASRFGLAGDPGSYEQYF
>TRBJ2-5|.|TRBV4-3|few
TGCGCCAGCAGCCAAATTGCCGGGGGCCAAGAGACCCAGTACTTC
CASSQIAGGQETQYF
>TRBJ2-7|TRBD2|TRBV2|many
TGTGCCAGCGGAGCGGGAGGCTACACCTACGAGCAGTACTTC
CASGAGGYTYEQYF
>TRBJ2-3|.|TRBV9|many
TGTGCCAGCAGCGTAGAACCTTCTAGCACAGATACGCAGTATTTT
CASSVEPSSTDTQYF
>TRBJ2-2|TRBD1|TRBV19|few
TGTGCCAGTAGTCCAGGAGAGGGGGCCGCCGGGGAGCTGTTTTTT
CASSPGEGAAGELFF
>TRBJ1-4|.|TRBV6-5|many
TGTGCCAGCAGTTACAGGGGGGCTTGGGAAAAACTGTTTTTT
CASSYRGAWEKLFF
>TRBJ2-7|.|TRBV7-2|.
TGTGCCAGCAGCTTAGCGTTGGGGGGCGGAGGCGAGCAGTACTTC
CASSLALGGGGEQYF
>TRBJ1-4|.|TRBV2|many
TGTGCCAGCAGCGTCGACAGACCCGCAACTAATGAAAAACTGTTTTTT
CASSVDRPATNEKLFF
>TRBJ2-7|TRBD2|TRBV6-6|many
TGTGCCAGCAGTTACGGTTCCAGCGGGAGGGAACACGAGCAGTACTTC
CASSYGSSGREHEQYF
>TRBJ2-7|.|TRBV5-5|.
TGTGCCAGCAGCTCGCCGACAGGAAAGGCCTACGAGCAGTACTTC
CASSSPTGKAYEQYF
>TRBJ2-1|TRBD2|TRBV7-3|many
TGTGCCAGCAGTTGGCGGGGGAACAATGAGCAGTTCTTC
CASSWRGNNEQFF